These 27 T cell receptor beta chains originate from one sample sequenced in a study of blood T cell repertoires in COVID-19. Only in-frame clones appear in the TCRdb table, and some are missing; sequencing was by immunoSEQ multiplex PCR. The profile covers roughly 190,000 clones, with around 94% appearing a single time and roughly 0.7% taken by the ten largest. Sequenced input: peripheral blood. The receptor set was obtained from a man under 40 with COVID-19, enrolled during active disease.

This clone has only a few counts. The chain carries TRBV7-9 and TRBJ2-7; D unresolved. The ends were cut back, 4 bases at V and 4 bases at J, with 17 bases in the middle. The CDR3 covers 15 residues. Germline V gene data show CDR1 as SEHNR and CDR2 as FQNEAQ (reference sequence). The CDR3 protein is CASSSLQHGYYEQYF. DNA for the CDR3: TGTGCCAGCAGCTCTCTCCAACACGGGTATTACGAGCAGTACTTC.

The chain links TRBV10-3 to TRBJ1-2; possible D gene TRBD1, 5 bases. The V gene lost 7 bases and the J gene lost 4 bases, with 16 bases spanning the gap. CDR1 and CDR2 from the germline V gene are ENHRY and SYGVKD. The CDR3 consists of 14 residues. Here the CDR3 DNA reads TGTGCCATCACCGCAGGGTCCTCCTCCTATGGCTACACCTTC. This gives the protein CAITAGSSSYGYTF.

This rearrangement joins TRBV9 to TRBJ2-7; 7 positions agree with TRBD1. This CDR3 comprises 15 residues. V was clipped by 4 bases and J by 0 bases; unmatched bases: 7. The V gene's germline CDR1 is SGDLS and CDR2 YYNGEE. In nucleotides, the CDR3 is TGTGCCAGCAGCCCGAGGGGGACAGACTCCTACGAGCAGTACTTC. Translating it yields CASSPRGTDSYEQYF.

This rearrangement joins TRBV7-2 to TRBJ2-1, with D possibly being TRBD1 (7 bases). CDR1 SGHTA and CDR2 FQGNSA come from the germline V gene. The CDR3 is made up of 16 amino acids. Deletions cut 5 bases from V and 4 bases from J, with 18 bases between. Here the CDR3 reads CASSQGGPPLYNEQFF. DNA for the CDR3: TGTGCCAGCAGCCAGGGGGGCCCGCCACTATACAATGAGCAGTTCTTC.

In this sample, this clone turned up once. The chain uses TRBV3-1 (or the pseudogene TRBV3-2) and TRBJ1-2, with TRBD1 identical over 7 bases. CDR1 is LGHDT and CDR2 is YNNKEL in the germline V gene (reference sequence). V was clipped by 0 bases and J by 8 bases; unmatched bases: 18. The CDR3 extends over 18 amino acids. CDR3 sequence (DNA): TGTGCCAGCAGCCAAGAAGCCCTAAAACAGGGGACGGCTCGCGGCTACACCTTC. Translating it yields CASSQEALKQGTARGYTF.

The rearrangement uses TRBV7-6 and TRBJ1-2, with 9 bases matching TRBD1. V dropped 2 bases and J dropped 6; count of bases not matched to a gene: 13. The CDR3 sequence is 17 residues long. Germline V CDR1 and CDR2: SGHVS, FNYEAQ. The CDR3 DNA reads as TGTGCCAGCAGCTTACTGGGCCCGGGACAGGGTAGTGATGGCTACACCTTC. Residues: CASSLLGPGQGSDGYTF.

The rearrangement joins TRBV9 to TRBJ2-5, with a possible D match to TRBD2 (6 bases). Germline V gene sequence: CDR1 SGDLS, CDR2 YYNGEE. The CDR3 has 14 amino acids. Trimming removed 4 bases at V and 4 bases at J, with 14 bases between. CDR3 nucleotides: TGTGCCAGCAGCCCCCGGACGGGAGTAGAGACCCAGTACTTC. Amino acids: CASSPRTGVETQYF.

J is TRBJ1-1 and V is TRBV7-2; D perhaps matches TRBD1 (5 bases). CDR1 and CDR2 from the germline V gene are SGHTA and FQGNSA. With 8 bases removed from V and 1 base from J, the gap between germline ends came to 17 bases. The CDR3 runs 15 residues. This chain's CDR3 is CASLQSGVGNTEAFF. Here the CDR3 DNA reads TGTGCCAGCCTACAATCGGGGGTGGGGAACACTGAAGCTTTCTTT.

V is TRBV5-1 and J is TRBJ2-7, with 10 bases matching TRBD1. Germline V gene lookup returns CDR1 SGHRS and CDR2 YFSETQ. V lost 2 bases to trimming and J lost 5 bases; unmatched junction nucleotides: 4. The CDR3 covers 14 residues. The CDR3 region is CASSLVGTGDEQYF. As DNA, the CDR3 is TGCGCCAGCAGCTTAGTGGGGACAGGGGACGAGCAGTACTTC.

CDR3: CASGASYGYTF. The CDR3 bases are TGCGCCAGCGGGGCTAGTTATGGCTACACCTTC. The chain is built from TRBV4-1 and TRBJ1-2, with D maybe TRBD1 (5 bases). The CDR3 totals 11 residues. From germline, CDR1 is MGHRA and CDR2 YSYEKL. The V end lost 8 bases, the J end lost 5 bases, and 9 bases lay between the germline ends.

The chain carries TRBV2 and TRBJ2-7; maybe TRBD2 (6 bases). V lost 7 bases, J lost 5 bases, and 12 bases lay in between. The CDR3 has 12 residues. Germline V lookup: CDR1 SNHLY, CDR2 FYNNEI. Written as DNA, the CDR3 is TGTGCCAGCACAGGAGGGCCCGACGAGCAGTACTTC. This gives the protein CASTGGPDEQYF.

The chain joins TRBV18 to TRBJ1-1; no reliable D call. The CDR3 extends over 14 amino acids. Germline V gene lookup returns CDR1 KGHSH and CDR2 LQKENI. V lost 2 bases and J lost 2, with 9 bases in between. CDR3 loop: CASSPGDLNTEAFF. CDR3 coding DNA: TGTGCCAGCTCACCAGGTGACTTAAACACTGAAGCTTTCTTT. The variable domain in full, completed from reference TRBV18 and TRBJ1-1, reads NAGVMQNPRHLVRRRGQEARLRCSPMKGHSHVYWYRQLPEEGLKFMVYLQKENIIDESGMPKERFSAEFPKEGPSILRIQQVVRGDSAAYFCASSPGDLNTEAFFGQGTRLTVV.

The J gene is TRBJ1-3, the V gene TRBV7-2; a weak D match, TRBD1 (6 bases). Trimming removed 0 bases at V and 5 bases at J, with 23 bases between. The CDR3 runs 19 residues. Per the germline V gene, CDR1 is SGHTA and CDR2 is FQGNSA. CDR3 sequence: CASSLAYAGRGVFRNTIYF. DNA for the CDR3: TGTGCCAGCAGCTTAGCGTATGCCGGCAGGGGCGTTTTTAGAAACACCATATATTTT.

The chain combines TRBV2 with TRBJ1-5; maybe TRBD1 (6 bases). The germline CDR1 and CDR2 sequences are SNHLY and FYNNEI. CDR3 size: 14 residues. Trimming shortened V by 4 bases and J by 7 bases, and 14 bases separated the two germline ends. The CDR3 protein is CASSGRGGAQPQHF. The CDR3, as DNA: TGTGCCAGCAGTGGACGGGGGGGCGCACAGCCCCAGCATTTT.

The rearrangement joins TRBV3-1 (or the pseudogene TRBV3-2) to TRBJ1-1; the match to TRBD1 covers 7 bases. The CDR3 is 16 amino acids. Losses at the gene ends were 1 base for V and 2 bases for J; bases not matched to a gene: 7. Per germline, CDR1 LGHDT and CDR2 YNNKEL (reference sequence). CDR3 amino acids: CASSQGQTGRNTEAFF. DNA of the CDR3: TGTGCCAGCAGCCAAGGACAGACAGGGCGTAACACTGAAGCTTTCTTT.

CDR3 DNA: TGTGCCATCAAGGGGACAGGGGCTGGGGACACTGAAGCTTTCTTT. This sequence encodes CAIKGTGAGDTEAFF. The V call is TRBV10-3, the J call TRBJ1-1, with 10 nucleotides matching TRBD1. This CDR3 contains 15 residues. Germline CDR1 and CDR2: ENHRY and SYGVKD. V gave up 7 bases and J gave up 3 bases; unmatched junction bases: 8.

The rearrangement uses TRBV20-1 and TRBJ1-1; no firm D call. V was cut by 1 base and J by 10 bases, with 10 bases left in between. The CDR3 has 11 residues. CDR1 is DFQATT, CDR2 SNEGSKA, per germline (reference sequence). The CDR3 is CSARVEPGAFF. The CDR3 DNA reads TGCAGTGCTAGAGTCGAGCCCGGAGCTTTCTTT.

V is TRBV12-3 or TRBV12-4 and J is TRBJ2-7; possibly TRBD2 for D (6 bases). The CDR3 has 13 residues. V was trimmed by 4 bases and J by 0 bases, leaving 7 bases between them. The CDR3 coding sequence is TGTGCCAGCAGTTCCGGGGGCTCCTACGAGCAGTACTTC. Its protein is CASSSGGSYEQYF.

The J gene is TRBJ1-4, the V gene TRBV3-1 (or the pseudogene TRBV3-2); the D is unclear. The V gene lost 4 bases and the J gene lost 6 bases, with 12 bases spanning the gap. Per the germline V gene, CDR1 is LGHDT and CDR2 is YNNKEL (reference sequence). The CDR3 runs 14 residues. CDR3 loop: CASSPTLTDEKLFF. CDR3 DNA sequence: TGTGCCAGCAGCCCTACCCTCACAGATGAAAAACTGTTTTTT.

The rearrangement uses TRBV5-4 and TRBJ1-6; 9 bases are a match to TRBD1. CDR1 and CDR2 (germline): SGHNT, YYREEE (reference sequence). CDR3 length: 16 amino acids. V lost 4 bases to trimming and J lost 9 bases; unmatched junction nucleotides: 11. The CDR3: CASSLAGTGKFSPLHF. The CDR3 nucleotides are TGTGCCAGCAGCCTAGCTGGGACAGGGAAATTTTCACCCCTCCACTTT.

The DNA for the CDR3 is TGTGCCAGCAGTGAAGCGCTGGGGGGATTCGGCTATGGCTACACCTTC. It is translated as CASSEALGGFGYGYTF. The rearrangement uses TRBV6-1 and TRBJ1-2, with D perhaps matching TRBD1 (5 bases). V was clipped by 0 bases and J by 4 bases, with 15 bases between them. The CDR3 has 16 amino acids. Germline V gene lookup returns CDR1 MNHNS and CDR2 SASEGT.

The rearrangement joins TRBV7-2 to TRBJ1-1, with D maybe TRBD1 (5 bases). This CDR3 is 15 amino acids long. The V end lost 0 bases, the J end lost 0 bases, and 8 bases lay between the germline ends. Germline V gene sequence: CDR1 SGHTA, CDR2 FQGNSA. As DNA, the CDR3 is TGTGCCAGCAGCTTAGCACCAGGGATGAACACTGAAGCTTTCTTT. Its protein is CASSLAPGMNTEAFF.

V gene TRBV12-3 or TRBV12-4 combines with J gene TRBJ2-1; D ambiguous. The CDR3 length is 13 residues. V was shortened by 3 bases and J by 6 bases, with 9 bases between the two germline ends. CDR3 sequence reads: CASSFAGRNEQFF. CDR3 DNA sequence: TGTGCCAGCAGTTTTGCAGGCCGCAATGAGCAGTTCTTC.

The rearrangement uses TRBV5-4 and TRBJ2-7; 8 nucleotides line up with TRBD2. The CDR3 runs to 16 residues. V shed 6 bases and J 5 bases; nucleotides not matched to a gene: 16. The germline V gene encodes CDR1 SGHNT and CDR2 YYREEE (reference sequence). CDR3: CASTFTLGGGRDEQYF. CDR3 bases: TGTGCCAGCACCTTTACCCTCGGGGGGGGGCGGGACGAGCAGTACTTC.

The J gene is TRBJ2-3, the V gene TRBV5-1; 8 bases line up with TRBD2. CDR1 and CDR2 (germline): SGHRS, YFSETQ. CDR3 size: 14 residues. J gave up 2 bases and V 4 bases, and 3 bases lay outside the gene matches. CDR3 in DNA: TGCGCCAGCAGCCCCGGGGGGGCCACAGATACGCAGTATTTT. It encodes CASSPGGATDTQYF.

This CDR3 reads CASSERGGFGYTF. DNA of the CDR3: TGTGCCAGCAGTGAGAGAGGGGGCTTTGGCTACACCTTC. The chain joins TRBV6-4 to TRBJ1-2, with 7 bases that match TRBD1. J gave up 7 bases and V 3 bases, and 5 bases lay outside the gene matches. CDR1 is MRHNA and CDR2 is SNTAGT in the germline V gene. The CDR3 runs to 13 residues.

The chain has TRBV27 and TRBJ2-2; 9 bases are shared with TRBD2. The ends lost 2 bases at V and 7 bases at J; junction bases unmatched: 17. This CDR3 spans 19 amino acids. Germline V lookup: CDR1 MNHEY, CDR2 SMNVEV (reference sequence). CDR3 sequence reads: CASSLRAPAGGQAGGELFF. In nucleotides, the CDR3 is TGTGCCAGCAGTTTAAGGGCCCCCGCGGGAGGGCAGGCCGGCGGGGAGCTGTTTTTT.